The present T cell receptor (beta chain) was sequenced within a study of T cells in localized non-small cell lung cancer. Data came from immunoSEQ multiplex PCR; TCRdb stores just in-frame clones and leaves some out. This table holds about 25,000 clones, 75% to 90% found once. Looked up from germline, CDR1 is LNHDA and CDR2 is SQIVND (reference sequence). Trimming pared 3 bases from V and 6 bases from J, leaving 9 bases between. The CDR3 covers 14 residues. The sequences come from peripheral blood, collected before any cancer treatment. V usage is TRBV19 and J usage is TRBJ1-6, with D possibly TRBD1 on 5 matching bases. The receptor's source is a female donor aged 60 or older with stage I lung adenocarcinoma. The DNA for the CDR3 is TGTGCCAGTAGTATCGCAGGGATTAATTCACCCCTCCACTTT. It codes for CASSIAGINSPLHF.